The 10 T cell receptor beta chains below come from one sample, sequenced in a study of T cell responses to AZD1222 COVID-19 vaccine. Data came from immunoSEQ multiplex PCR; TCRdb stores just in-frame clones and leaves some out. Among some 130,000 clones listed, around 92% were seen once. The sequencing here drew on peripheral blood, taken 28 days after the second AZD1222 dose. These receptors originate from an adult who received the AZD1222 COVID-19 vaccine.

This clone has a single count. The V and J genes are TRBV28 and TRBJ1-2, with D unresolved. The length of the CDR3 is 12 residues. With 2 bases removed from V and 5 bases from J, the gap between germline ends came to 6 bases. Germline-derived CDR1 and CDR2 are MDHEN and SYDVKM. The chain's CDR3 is CASSLMRYGYTF. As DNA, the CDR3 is TGTGCCAGCAGTTTAATGCGGTATGGCTACACCTTC.

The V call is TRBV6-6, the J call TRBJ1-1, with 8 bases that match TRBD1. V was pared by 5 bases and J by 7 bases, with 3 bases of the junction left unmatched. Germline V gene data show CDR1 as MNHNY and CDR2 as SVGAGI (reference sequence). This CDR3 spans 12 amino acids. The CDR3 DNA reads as TGTGCCAGCAGTCGGGACAGGTTTGAAGCTTTCTTT. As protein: CASSRDRFEAFF.

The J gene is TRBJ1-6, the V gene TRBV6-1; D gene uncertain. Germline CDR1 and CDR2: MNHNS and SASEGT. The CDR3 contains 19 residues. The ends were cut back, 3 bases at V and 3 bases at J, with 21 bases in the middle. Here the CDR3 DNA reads TGTGCCAGCAGTGACCCTCCCTCTCCAGGACGGCTCTATAATTCACCCCTCCACTTT. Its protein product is CASSDPPSPGRLYNSPLHF.

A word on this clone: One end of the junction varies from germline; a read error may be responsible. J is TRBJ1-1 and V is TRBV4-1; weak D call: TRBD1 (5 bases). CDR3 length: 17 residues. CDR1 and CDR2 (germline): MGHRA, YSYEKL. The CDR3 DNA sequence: TGCGCCAGCAGCCAACCGAGGGGATACCCTTTTGACTTAAGCTTAGACTTT. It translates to CASSQPRGYPFDLSLDF.

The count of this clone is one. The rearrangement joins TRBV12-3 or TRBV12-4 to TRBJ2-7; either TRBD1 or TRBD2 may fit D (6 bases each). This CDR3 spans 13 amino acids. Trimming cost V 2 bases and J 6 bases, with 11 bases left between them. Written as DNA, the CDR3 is TGTGCCAGCAGTTTATGGGGGGCGGGCGAGCAGTACTTC. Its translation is CASSLWGAGEQYF.

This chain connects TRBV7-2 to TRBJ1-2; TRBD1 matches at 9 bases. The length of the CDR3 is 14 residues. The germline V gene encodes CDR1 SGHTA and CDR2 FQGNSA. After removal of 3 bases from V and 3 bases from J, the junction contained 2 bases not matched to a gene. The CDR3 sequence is CASSLGQGDYGYTF. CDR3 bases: TGTGCCAGCAGCTTGGGACAGGGCGACTATGGCTACACCTTC.

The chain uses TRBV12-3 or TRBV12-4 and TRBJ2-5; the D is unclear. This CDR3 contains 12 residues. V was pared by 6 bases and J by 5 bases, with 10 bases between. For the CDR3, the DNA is TGTGCCAGCAGCCAGCTTGGGGAGACCCAGTACTTC. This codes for CASSQLGETQYF.

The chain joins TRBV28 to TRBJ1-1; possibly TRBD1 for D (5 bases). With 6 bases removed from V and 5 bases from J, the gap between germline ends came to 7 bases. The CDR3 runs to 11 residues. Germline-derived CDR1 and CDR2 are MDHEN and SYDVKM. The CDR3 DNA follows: TGTGCCAGCAGCCGGGGGACTGAAGCTTTCTTT. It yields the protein CASSRGTEAFF.

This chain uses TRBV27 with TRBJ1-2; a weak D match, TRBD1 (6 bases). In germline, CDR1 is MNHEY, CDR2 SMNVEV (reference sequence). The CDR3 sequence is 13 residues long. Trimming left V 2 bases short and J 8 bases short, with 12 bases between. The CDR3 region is CASSLGGARGYTF. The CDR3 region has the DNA TGTGCCAGCAGTTTAGGGGGGGCGCGCGGCTACACCTTC.

CDR3 sequence reads: CASSLHGGISPLHF. The CDR3 DNA reads TGTGCCAGCAGTCTACATGGGGGGATCTCACCCCTCCACTTT. The chain has TRBV27 and TRBJ1-6; perhaps TRBD1 as D (5 bases). The CDR3 consists of 14 residues. V was clipped by 5 bases and J by 10 bases, with 15 bases between them. CDR1 is MNHEY, CDR2 SMNVEV, per germline (reference sequence).